These T cell receptor beta chains were read from a single sample in a study of T cells in Graves' hyperthyroidism and ophthalmopathy. One entry per CDR3 protein results from TCRdb running MiXCR on the multiplex PCR reads. Here the sample spans 400,000 to 550,000 distinct CDR3 sequences, 13% to 15% being singletons. Sequenced material: blood. The receptors shown here come from a woman aged 18-29 years with Graves' hyperthyroidism. Each CDR3 is given with its conserved first and last residue. The D gene is left open where the match is weak. Clone size is not always given. Where it is, it says once, few, many or a class for expanded clones.

v_gene	j_gene	abundance	d_gene	CDR3nt	CDR3aa
TRBV12-3/TRBV12-4	TRBJ1-2	many	.	TGTGCCAGCAGTGAGGAGTTAAAATATGGCTACACCTTC	CASSEELKYGYTF
TRBV24-1	TRBJ1-2	many	.	TGTGCCACCAGAAAAGGAGGAGGCCGCGAGGGCTACACCTTC	CATRKGGGREGYTF
TRBV12-3/TRBV12-4	TRBJ1-2	few	TRBD1	TGTGCCAGCAATCCCACGGGACAGGTCCTCGGTTTCACCTTC	CASNPTGQVLGFTF
TRBV9	TRBJ2-3	.	.	TGTGCCAGCAGCCTAGCTCTTGGGGCGGATACGCAGTATTTT	CASSLALGADTQYF
TRBV7-2	TRBJ2-7	.	.	TGTGCCAGCAGCCCCCCGGAGAGGGCGTCCTGCGAGCAGTACTTC	CASSPPERASCEQYF
TRBV7-9	TRBJ1-2	many	.	TGTGCCAGCAGCTTAGGTAGTACATTGGCTAACTATGGCTACACCTTC	CASSLGSTLANYGYTF
TRBV24-1	TRBJ2-1	many	TRBD2	TGTGCCACCAGTGGGGGGGGAGGGCCCAGGGCGGGCAATGAGCAGTTCTTC	CATSGGGGPRAGNEQFF
TRBV5-1	TRBJ1-1	many	.	TGCGCCAGCAGCCTCTGGACGGGCATGAACACTGAAGCTTTCTTT	CASSLWTGMNTEAFF
TRBV5-1	TRBJ1-2	.	TRBD1	TGCGCCAGCAGCTTAACGGGACAGCCAAAGTCCTACACCTTC	CASSLTGQPKSYTF
TRBV19	TRBJ2-3	few	.	TGTGCCAGTAGTTCAATAGATACGCAGTATTTT	CASSSIDTQYF
TRBV13	TRBJ2-1	.	.	TGCGCCAGCAACCCCGTGTTGGACGAGGATGAGCAGTTCTTC	CASNPVLDEDEQFF
TRBV24-1	TRBJ2-1	many	.	TGTGCCACCAGTGATTCTTCTAGCGACTCCTACAATGAGCAGTTCTTC	CATSDSSSDSYNEQFF
TRBV13	TRBJ2-5	many	TRBD1	TGTGCCAGCAGCCCCCCGACAGGGGGAGGTGGGGAGACCCAGTACTTC	CASSPPTGGGGETQYF
TRBV19	TRBJ1-2	few	.	TGTGCCAGTAGTATTTCCGGGACGGCTTATGGCTACACCTTC	CASSISGTAYGYTF
TRBV3-1	TRBJ2-3	many	TRBD2	TGTGCCAGCAGCCAACTAGGACTAGCGACAGATACGCAGTATTTT	CASSQLGLATDTQYF
TRBV30	TRBJ2-3	many	TRBD2	TGTGCCTGGAGTGTACTTGGCGGGAGAGATACGCAGTATTTT	CAWSVLGGRDTQYF
TRBV19	TRBJ2-5	many	.	TGTGCCAGTAGTAAGGTGGAGGGTCAAGAGACCCAGTACTTC	CASSKVEGQETQYF